A single count supports the clone carrying this TCR beta chain. The sample belongs to a study of T cell changes during pregnancy in multiple sclerosis. Germline assignment: CDR1 MNHEY and CDR2 SMNVEV (reference sequence). The V end lost 5 bases, the J end lost 9 bases, and 17 bases lay between the germline ends. This CDR3 is 14 amino acids long. The table came from immunoSEQ multiplex PCR; TCRdb's copy has only in-frame clones and leaves some out. The sample shows around 52,000 clones, 92% of them seen only once. The source of this sequence is a female donor with multiple sclerosis, enrolled in a pregnancy study. The sequencing used CD4+ T cells from peripheral blood mononuclear cells, collected in the second trimester of pregnancy. This rearrangement joins TRBV27 to TRBJ2-1, with D possibly TRBD2 on 6 matching bases. The CDR3 spells CASSPAPWRGEQFF. CDR3 DNA sequence: TGTGCCAGCAGTCCGGCCCCCTGGAGGGGTGAGCAGTTCTTC.